This T cell receptor beta chain was profiled in a study of T cell repertoires in cytomegalovirus infection (dated 2019 in TCRdb). A note on the overall study: Donor HLA type was relevant to the analysis, because carriage of CMV infection together with the matching HLA type was indicated by public TCR beta signatures.

Study-level results and caveats: Cumulative frequency of public TCR beta family members discriminated carriers of CMV infection plus the relevant HLA type in this cohort and an independent roughly 350-donor cohort. The ex vivo response was dominated by HLA-C-restricted CMV-specific TCR beta clonotypes, and the single most frequent clonotype in two of eight donors was supplied by these HLA-C-restricted clonotypes.

Sequencing used an Illumina HiSeq 1500. TCRdb passed the public sequencing reads through fastp at Q25 and MiXCR, retaining productive beta sequences. Records with the same CDR3 protein are collapsed into one entry carrying the most frequent genes and DNA. The sample table contains about 300,000 distinct CDR3 sequences; only one count was recorded for about a tenth of them. Less than 3% of the sample is in the top ten clones. This clonotype showed up many times. Its antigen is unknown. Base qualities are not recorded, but no much larger clone differs from it by a single base. V is trimmed back by 6 bases and J by 4 bases, and the junction contains 7 bases that no gene match accounts for. Its CDR3 holds 14 amino acids, cysteine through phenylalanine. Only CDR3 DNA remains: 42 bases, in frame from the first base. The germline V gene (reference sequence) gives CDR1 as DFQATT and CDR2 as SNEGSKA.

The clonotype was recovered from a human donor in good health (CMV status not recorded). Some clones in this sample may be carry-over from other donors' samples. Sequenced: PBMCs. The sequence links TRBV20-1 to TRBJ1-5; the central 9 bases match TRBD1. The CDR3 here reads CSALDRGINQPQHF. The nucleotides read TGCAGTGCACTGGACAGGGGAATTAATCAGCCCCAGCATTTT.